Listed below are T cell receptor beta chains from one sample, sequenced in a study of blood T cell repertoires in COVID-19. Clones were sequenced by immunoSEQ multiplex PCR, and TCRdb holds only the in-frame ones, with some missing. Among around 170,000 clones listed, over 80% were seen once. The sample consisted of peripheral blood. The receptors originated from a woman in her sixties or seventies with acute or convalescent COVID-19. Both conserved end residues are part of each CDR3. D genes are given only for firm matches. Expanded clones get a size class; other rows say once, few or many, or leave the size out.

TGTGCCAGCAGTTTATGGACAGGATCTAACTATGGCTACACCTTC,CASSLWTGSNYGYTF,TRBJ1-2,-,-,TRBV28
TGCGCCAGCAGCCTACTGGCGGGGGCCAACAATGAGCAGTTCTTC,CASSLLAGANNEQFF,TRBJ2-1,once,-,TRBV5-1
TGTGCCAGCAGCTTAACGCCGGGGGGAGGGAACACTGAAGCTTTCTTT,CASSLTPGGGNTEAFF,TRBJ1-1,-,-,TRBV7-6
TGTGCCAGCAGACCCGACAGGGGCAGCAATCAGCCCCAGCATTTT,CASRPDRGSNQPQHF,TRBJ1-5,-,TRBD1,TRBV27
TGTGCCAGCAGCCAACCGGGACTAGCGGGTCTTGAGCAGTTCTTC,CASSQPGLAGLEQFF,TRBJ2-1,-,TRBD2,TRBV5-4
TGCGCCAGCAGCTTGGCTTTTTCGACAGGGGGCACTGAAGCTTTCTTT,CASSLAFSTGGTEAFF,TRBJ1-1,-,TRBD1,TRBV5-1
TGTGCCAGCAGCCAAGCCCGACAGGGCTATAATTCACCCCTCCACTTT,CASSQARQGYNSPLHF,TRBJ1-6,-,TRBD1,TRBV4-2
TGCAGCGTCAACCTGGGCGGGTCTAACTATGGCTACACCTTC,CSVNLGGSNYGYTF,TRBJ1-2,-,-,TRBV29-1
TGTGCCAGCTCCGACAGTCCTAAGAACACTGAAGCTTTCTTT,CASSDSPKNTEAFF,TRBJ1-1,-,-,TRBV2
TGTGCCAGCAGCACCCAGGGGGGAGGCGGCTACACCTTC,CASSTQGGGGYTF,TRBJ1-2,-,TRBD1,TRBV9
TGTGCCAGCAGTTGGACTTCGGTGGTGTCGTATGGCTACACCTTC,CASSWTSVVSYGYTF,TRBJ1-2,-,-,TRBV7-2
TGCGCCAGCAGCTTGGTTTCAGGGAAAAACATTCAGTACTTC,CASSLVSGKNIQYF,TRBJ2-4,-,-,TRBV5-1
TGTGCCAGCAGCTTACTTTTGACTAGCAACCACAATGAGCAGTTCTTC,CASSLLLTSNHNEQFF,TRBJ2-1,-,TRBD2,TRBV5-4
TGTGCCAGTCATCATGGAGGGGGCGAGAATTCACCCCTCCACTTT,CASHHGGGENSPLHF,TRBJ1-6,few,TRBD1,TRBV28
TGTGCCAGCAGCTTATGGGGGGGCGGCACAGATACGCAGTATTTT,CASSLWGGGTDTQYF,TRBJ2-3,-,-,TRBV11-2
TGTGCCAGCAATGGAGGGGGCGAAGATACGCAGTATTTT,CASNGGGEDTQYF,TRBJ2-3,few,-,TRBV28
TGTGCCAGCAGTCCTTACAGGGTGGGGACCGGGGAGCTGTTTTTT,CASSPYRVGTGELFF,TRBJ2-2,-,-,TRBV27
TGTGCCAGCAGCTCAACTCGGACAGATCCCTACGAGCAGTACTTC,CASSSTRTDPYEQYF,TRBJ2-7,-,-,TRBV2
TGTGCCAGCAGCTTTCCAGGGGGGAGCACCGGGGAGCTGTTTTTT,CASSFPGGSTGELFF,TRBJ2-2,-,-,TRBV5-5
TGTGCCAGCACCGGTTTACTAGGAGGGGATAATTCACCCCTCCACTTT,CASTGLLGGDNSPLHF,TRBJ1-6,few,-,TRBV25-1
TGTGCCAGCAGTGAAAACAGAGCCCGCGGCTACACCTTC,CASSENRARGYTF,TRBJ1-2,-,-,TRBV2
TGTGCCAGCAGCCCTCAACCGGCGGGACAGGGGGCCGGGGCCAACGTCCTGACTTTC,CASSPQPAGQGAGANVLTF,TRBJ2-6,once,TRBD1,TRBV9
TGTGCCAGCAGACCCGGGACATCGAACACTGAAGCTTTCTTT,CASRPGTSNTEAFF,TRBJ1-1,once,-,TRBV2
TGTGCCAGCAGTGTAACTAGCGGGCGCACAGATACGCAGTATTTT,CASSVTSGRTDTQYF,TRBJ2-3,-,TRBD2,TRBV2
TGCGCCAGCAGCTCCTCCGGGACAGGGGGATTTTATGGCTACACCTTC,CASSSSGTGGFYGYTF,TRBJ1-2,-,TRBD1,TRBV5-1
TGTGCCAGCAGCCTCGGGGCTAATGAAAAACTGTTTTTT,CASSLGANEKLFF,TRBJ1-4,-,-,TRBV5-4
TGTGCCAGCAGTGAAAGGGGGACAGGACGAGAGACCCAGTACTTC,CASSERGTGRETQYF,TRBJ2-5,-,TRBD1,TRBV2
TGTGCCAGCAGTTTATGGGACAGAAATTATGGCTACACCTTC,CASSLWDRNYGYTF,TRBJ1-2,-,-,TRBV28
TGTGCCAGCAGTCTGTCGGTGAACACTGAAGCTTTCTTT,CASSLSVNTEAFF,TRBJ1-1,-,-,TRBV6-5
TGTGCCAGCAGTTTGCACTTTAGGCAGGGATATAGCAATCAGCCCCAGCATTTT,CASSLHFRQGYSNQPQHF,TRBJ1-5,-,-,TRBV28
TGTGCCAGCAGCACAGCCGGGACAGGGTATGGCTACACCTTC,CASSTAGTGYGYTF,TRBJ1-2,-,TRBD1,TRBV14
TGCGCCAGCAGCCGTGCGGCAGGGGCCACCACTGAAGCTTTCTTT,CASSRAAGATTEAFF,TRBJ1-1,-,-,TRBV5-1
TGTGCCAGCAACCCCGTAGGGAGAGAGACCCAGTACTTC,CASNPVGRETQYF,TRBJ2-5,-,-,TRBV6-2/TRBV6-3
TGTGCCAGCAGCTCCAGGGACAGGGCGGCAGGCTACACCTTC,CASSSRDRAAGYTF,TRBJ1-2,many,TRBD1,TRBV7-8
TGCGCCAGCACCAGAGGGGGAACAGGGGGTACCGGGGAGCTGTTTTTT,CASTRGGTGGTGELFF,TRBJ2-2,-,TRBD1,TRBV5-1
TGTGCCAGCAAGATCCTAGTTGACACCGGGGAGCTGTTTTTT,CASKILVDTGELFF,TRBJ2-2,few,-,TRBV7-2
TGTGCCACCAGTGATCCCTCAAGCGGGGCTCAAGAGACCCAGTACTTC,CATSDPSSGAQETQYF,TRBJ2-5,-,TRBD2,TRBV24-1
TGTGCCAGCATACCGGGACTAGCGGGAAACAATGAGCAGTTCTTC,CASIPGLAGNNEQFF,TRBJ2-1,-,TRBD2,TRBV7-6
TGTGCCAGCTCAAAGCCGGGCACAGATACGCAGTATTTT,CASSKPGTDTQYF,TRBJ2-3,-,-,TRBV25-1
TGTGCCAGCAGTGAAGGGACAGCCGGTGAAGCTTTCTTT,CASSEGTAGEAFF,TRBJ1-1,-,-,TRBV2
TGTGCCAGCAGCACCTACAGGGGGAAACAGTTCTTC,CASSTYRGKQFF,TRBJ2-1,-,TRBD1,TRBV11-2
TGTGCCAGCAGTGTTCGGCGCGGGGACCAGGAGACCCAGTACTTC,CASSVRRGDQETQYF,TRBJ2-5,-,-,TRBV2
TGTGCCAGCAGCGACCGGACAGGCACCTACGAGCAGTACTTC,CASSDRTGTYEQYF,TRBJ2-7,-,TRBD1,TRBV9
TGTGCCAGCAGTCTGACAGGGGTCGGCAATCAGCCCCAGCATTTT,CASSLTGVGNQPQHF,TRBJ1-5,once,TRBD1,TRBV6-5
TGTGCCACCGCTACACAGGGAACTAATGAAAAACTGTTTTTT,CATATQGTNEKLFF,TRBJ1-4,-,-,TRBV15
TGTGCCAGTAGTAGAGGACAGGGACCCCAAGAGACCCAGTACTTC,CASSRGQGPQETQYF,TRBJ2-5,-,TRBD1,TRBV19
TGTGCCAGCAGTTACGGTATACAGGCATGGAATGAGCAGTTCTTC,CASSYGIQAWNEQFF,TRBJ2-1,-,-,TRBV6-6
TGTGCCAGCAGCCCGGGGGGCCTGCTAGGCACAGATACGCAGTATTTT,CASSPGGLLGTDTQYF,TRBJ2-3,-,-,TRBV7-2
TGTGCCAGCAGCTTCGGGACAGGCAATGGAAACACCATATATTTT,CASSFGTGNGNTIYF,TRBJ1-3,-,TRBD1,TRBV5-8
TGTGCCAGCAGTTCCCAGGGAGGAGGTAGCTCACCCCTCCACTTT,CASSSQGGGSSPLHF,TRBJ1-6,-,-,TRBV2
TGTGCCAGCAGCTTAGACGGACAGAGCTCCTATAATTCACCCCTCCACTTT,CASSLDGQSSYNSPLHF,TRBJ1-6,-,-,TRBV11-3
TGTGCCAGCAGGGTCGGGACAGGGGGAGAAACTGAAGCTTTCTTT,CASRVGTGGETEAFF,TRBJ1-1,-,TRBD1,TRBV6-6